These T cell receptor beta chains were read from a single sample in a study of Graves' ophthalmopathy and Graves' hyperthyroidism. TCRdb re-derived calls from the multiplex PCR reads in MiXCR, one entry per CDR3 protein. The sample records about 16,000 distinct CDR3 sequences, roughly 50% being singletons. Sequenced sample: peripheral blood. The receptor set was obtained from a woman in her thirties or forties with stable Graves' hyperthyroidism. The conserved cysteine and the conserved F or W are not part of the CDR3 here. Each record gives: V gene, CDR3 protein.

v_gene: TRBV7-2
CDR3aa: ASSFLPTDTQY

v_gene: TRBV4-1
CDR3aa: ASSQDPAVYGYT

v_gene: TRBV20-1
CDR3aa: SAREQGGNQPQH

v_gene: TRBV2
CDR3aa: ASWQGGEKLF

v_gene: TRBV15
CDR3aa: ATRSAGGLSSTEAF

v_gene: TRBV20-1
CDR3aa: SARERGNTGELF

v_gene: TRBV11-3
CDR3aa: ASSSPDRGLSNQPQH

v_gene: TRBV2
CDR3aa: ASSFVESDTQY

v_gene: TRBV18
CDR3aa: ASSEVASYEQY

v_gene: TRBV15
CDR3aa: ATSREGQGGQPQH

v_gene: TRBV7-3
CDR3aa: ASSPNTGELF

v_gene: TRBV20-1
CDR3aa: SARDQGTNTEAF

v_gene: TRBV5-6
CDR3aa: ASSLAGGAREQY

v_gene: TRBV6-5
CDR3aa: ASTLGGRGNTGELF

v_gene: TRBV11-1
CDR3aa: ASSLVSRANTGELF

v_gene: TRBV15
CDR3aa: ATSRGQPYEQY

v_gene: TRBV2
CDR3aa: ASSDPGQGYSPLH

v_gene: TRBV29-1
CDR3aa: SVGGRTDTQY

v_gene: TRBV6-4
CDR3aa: ASSDSPSGTTDTQY

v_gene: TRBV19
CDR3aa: ASSRAGMGVEQF

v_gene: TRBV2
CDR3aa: ASSRALGTNEKLF

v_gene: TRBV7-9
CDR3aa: ASTPGWSLVDEQY

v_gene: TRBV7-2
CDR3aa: ASSPGQGYTEAF

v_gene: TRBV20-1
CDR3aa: SAYPSTSGRDEQY

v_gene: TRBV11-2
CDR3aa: ASSSYQETQY

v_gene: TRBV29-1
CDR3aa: SVEDRTDRNTIY

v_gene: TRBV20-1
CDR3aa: SAPDSGHYNEQF

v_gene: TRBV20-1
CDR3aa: SARGGASFSNEQF

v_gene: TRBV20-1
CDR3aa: STAGTSNTDTQY

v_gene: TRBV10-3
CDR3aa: AISDSTGGNTIY

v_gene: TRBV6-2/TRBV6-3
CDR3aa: ASSYRVRETQY

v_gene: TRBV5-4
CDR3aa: ASSPRTERSDTQY

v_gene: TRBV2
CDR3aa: ASSLLGTGYGYT

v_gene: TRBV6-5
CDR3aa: ASSGLAGGGTDTQY

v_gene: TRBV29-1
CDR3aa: SVTTSGSLNEQY

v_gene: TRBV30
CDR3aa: AWRRGGTGNTIY

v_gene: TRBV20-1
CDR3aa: SAPAFTSGSYNEQF

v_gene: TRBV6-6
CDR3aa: ASMFGDTQY

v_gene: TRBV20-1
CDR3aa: SARTVVGIEKTQY

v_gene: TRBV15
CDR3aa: ATSSGSRGGSYEQY

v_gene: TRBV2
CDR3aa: ASSEEGQGINYEQY

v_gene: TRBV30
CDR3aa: AWGGAAVSGANVLT

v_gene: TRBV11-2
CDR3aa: ASNLEERLF

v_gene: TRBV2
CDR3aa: ASSGTGSTDTQY

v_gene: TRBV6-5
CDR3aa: ASSPGTGDAGANVLT

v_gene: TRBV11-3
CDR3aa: ASSPRTSLSDTRY

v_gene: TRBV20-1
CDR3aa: SARVRTGSNSPLH

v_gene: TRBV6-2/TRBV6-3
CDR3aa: ASSYSTSGSSYNEQF

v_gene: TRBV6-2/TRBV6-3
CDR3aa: ASSRQTSYNEQF

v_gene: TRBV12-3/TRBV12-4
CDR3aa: ASGTAYEQY